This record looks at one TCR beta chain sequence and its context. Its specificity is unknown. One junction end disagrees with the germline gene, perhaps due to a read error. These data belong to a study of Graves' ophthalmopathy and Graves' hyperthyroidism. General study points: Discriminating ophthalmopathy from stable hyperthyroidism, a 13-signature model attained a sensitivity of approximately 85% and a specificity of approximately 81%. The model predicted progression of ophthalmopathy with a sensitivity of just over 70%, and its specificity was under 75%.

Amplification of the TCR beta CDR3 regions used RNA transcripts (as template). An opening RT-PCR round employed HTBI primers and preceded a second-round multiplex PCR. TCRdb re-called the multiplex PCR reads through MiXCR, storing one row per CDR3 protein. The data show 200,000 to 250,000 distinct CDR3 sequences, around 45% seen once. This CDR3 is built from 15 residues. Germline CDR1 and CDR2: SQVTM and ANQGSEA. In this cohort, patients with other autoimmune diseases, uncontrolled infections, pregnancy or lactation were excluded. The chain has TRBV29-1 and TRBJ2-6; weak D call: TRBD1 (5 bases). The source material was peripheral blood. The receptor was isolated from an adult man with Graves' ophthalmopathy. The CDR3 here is CSVEEGITGANVLTF. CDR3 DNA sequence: TGCAGCGTTGAAGAGGGCATTACTGGGGCCAACGTCCTAACTTTC.